This TCR beta chain is drawn from a study of CD8 T cells in Susac syndrome. Roughly 0.45 to 1 ug RNA was reverse transcribed with random hexamers. Each CDR3 protein gets one entry after TCRdb re-called the immunoSEQ multiplex PCR reads with MiXCR. Altogether under 250,000 distinct CDR3 sequences are present, approximately 92% being singletons, with the ten largest covering 0.065% to 0.075%. The V end was cut by 3 bases, the J end by 4 bases, with 12 bases between. The CDR3 totals 14 residues. Germline CDR1 reads MNHNS; CDR2 reads SASEGT. The sequenced sample was CD4+ T cells from PBMCs. The clonotype was recovered from a human donor with multiple sclerosis. J is TRBJ1-1 and V is TRBV6-1; a possible D gene is TRBD1 (5 bases). The CDR3 sequence is CASSDPWGGTEAFF. The CDR3, as DNA: TGTGCCAGCAGTGATCCCTGGGGCGGCACTGAAGCTTTCTTT.